This T cell receptor (beta chain) was documented in a study of patients and donors after allogeneic stem cell transplantation (dated by TCRdb to 2020 to 2022). The library was produced with RT-PCR. Sequencer: NextSeq 550. TCRdb reworked the public reads: Q25 trimming with fastp, MiXCR clone assembly, productive beta chains retained. Under each unique CDR3 protein, matching rows form one entry showing the most common genes and DNA. For this sample there are about 110,000 distinct CDR3 sequences; approximately 40% appear just once. Jointly, the top ten make up roughly 27% of the sample. About this clonotype: No cognate antigen has been identified for it. Per-base qualities were not stored, and no clone one base away is much larger.

Counted from cysteine to phenylalanine, this CDR3 has 12 amino acids. Just the 36-base CDR3 DNA is kept, in frame starting at base 1. Trimming at the junction amounts to 6 bases on V and 7 bases on J, and the germline ends lie 7 bases apart. The V and J segments used are TRBV12-3 or TRBV12-4 and TRBJ1-6; TRBD1 is perhaps the D gene, given 5 matching bases. This clonotype was sampled from a human donor who was either an allogeneic HSCT recipient or a stem cell or donor lymphocyte infusion donor (not recorded which). It is not recorded whose cells these are; they may come from a transplant donor. The sample taken for sequencing was blood, either unsorted or a sorted T cell fraction (not recorded which). The CDR3 region: CASSRDNSPLHF. At the DNA level, the sequence is TGTGCCAGCAGCCGGGACAATTCACCCCTCCACTTT.